This T cell receptor (beta chain) was profiled in a study of CD8 T cells in ankylosing spondylitis. Study-wide results and caveats: What seemed typical of ankylosing spondylitis blood was a TCR beta motif built from roughly eight highly homologous variants. Earlier studies detected some motif variants in reactive arthritis synovial fluid and blood. Reportedly, matched ankylosing spondylitis synovial fluid was significantly enriched for disease-linked clones.

As regards this clonotype: Antigen unknown.

Trimming at V came to 8 bases and at J to 0 bases, leaving 16 bases not matched to a gene. The CDR3 loop spans 18 amino acids. Germline-derived CDR1 and CDR2 are MNHEY and SVGEGT. MiXCR, applied by TCRdb to the 5' RACE reads, yields one record per CDR3 protein. The data show fewer than 750,000 distinct CDR3 sequences, 19% seen once. The clonotype originates from a male donor with ankylosing spondylitis. The chain recombines TRBV6-2 or TRBV6-3 with TRBJ2-7, with 10 nucleotides matching TRBD1. Source material: blood, either unsorted or a sorted T cell fraction (not recorded which). CDR3: CASRPWGQGRRSSYEQYF. The CDR3 DNA sequence: TGTGCCAGCCGCCCATGGGGACAGGGGCGCCGGAGCTCCTACGAGCAGTACTTC.